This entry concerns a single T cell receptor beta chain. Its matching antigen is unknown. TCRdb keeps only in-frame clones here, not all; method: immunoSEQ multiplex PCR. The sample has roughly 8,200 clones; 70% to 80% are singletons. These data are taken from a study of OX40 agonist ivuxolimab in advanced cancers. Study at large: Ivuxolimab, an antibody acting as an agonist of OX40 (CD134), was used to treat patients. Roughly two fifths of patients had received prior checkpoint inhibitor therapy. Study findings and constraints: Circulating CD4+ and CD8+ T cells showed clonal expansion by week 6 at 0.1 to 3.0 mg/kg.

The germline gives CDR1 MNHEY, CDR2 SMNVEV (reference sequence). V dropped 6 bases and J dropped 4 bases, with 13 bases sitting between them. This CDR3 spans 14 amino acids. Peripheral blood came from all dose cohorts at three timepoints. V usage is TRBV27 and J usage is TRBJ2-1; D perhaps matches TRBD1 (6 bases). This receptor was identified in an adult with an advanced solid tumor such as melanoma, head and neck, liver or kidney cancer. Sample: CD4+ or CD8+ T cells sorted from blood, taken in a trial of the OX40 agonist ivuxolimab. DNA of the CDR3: TGTGCCAGCAGGAAACCGGGACATTACAATGAGCAGTTCTTC. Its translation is CASRKPGHYNEQFF.